This T cell receptor beta chain was sequenced during a study of T cell responses to AZD1222 COVID-19 vaccine. V shed 2 bases and J 7 bases; nucleotides not matched to a gene: 4. The CDR3 sequence is 15 residues long. Germline loops: CDR1 SGHTS, CDR2 YDEGEE. Study findings and constraints: Mostly white British, mostly female donors; authors suggested clonal diversity may be underestimated. Baseline seropositives among AZD1222 recipients totaled only 5 to 7. Unmutated variant regions reportedly attract nearly half of all spike-specific TCRs.

Recipients boosted at about 4 weeks or about 12 weeks are pooled. Assay used: immunoSEQ multiplex PCR; TCRdb lists only in-frame clones, some missing. The data contain more than 85,000 clones, roughly 89% of them singletons. On this clone itself: Its antigen remains unidentified.

This TCR came from an adult who received the AZD1222 COVID-19 vaccine. The specimen was peripheral blood, collected 28 days after the second AZD1222 dose. The chain couples TRBV5-8 to TRBJ2-3; TRBD2 matches 13 bases. CDR3 in DNA: TGTGCCAGCAGCTTTCGACTAGCGGGAGGCCATACGCAGTATTTT. The encoded protein is CASSFRLAGGHTQYF.